Listed below are T cell receptor beta chains from one sample, sequenced in a study of T cell responses to AZD1222 COVID-19 vaccine. TCRdb's table, derived via immunoSEQ multiplex PCR, lists solely in-frame clones and lacks some. The data show about 100,000 clones, about 89% seen once. Sequencing used peripheral blood, obtained on day 0 of MenACWY control vaccination. The receptors here all came from an adult in good health. Each CDR3 is given with its conserved first and last residue. The D gene is left open where the match is weak. A clone size is listed for some rows: how often the clone was seen (once, few, many), or a class if it is expanded.

v_gene	abundance	d_gene	j_gene	CDR3nt	CDR3aa
TRBV11-3	-	-	TRBJ2-7	TGTGCCAGCAGCTTAGCGGTCGAGCAGTACTTC	CASSLAVEQYF
TRBV3-1/TRBV3-2	-	-	TRBJ2-1	TGTGCCAGCAGGGCCCGAGGGGCCCACAATGAGCAGTTCTTC	CASRARGAHNEQFF
TRBV5-6	-	-	TRBJ1-1	TGTGCCAGCAGCTTGGATGGGGCAGACTTAAACACTGAAGCTTTCTTT	CASSLDGADLNTEAFF
TRBV6-5	-	TRBD1	TRBJ2-1	TGTGCCAGCAGACCCAGACAGGGGTGGAGTTTGCGGCAGTTCTTC	CASRPRQGWSLRQFF
TRBV30	-	TRBD1	TRBJ1-1	TGTGCCTGGGACAGGGGAGGGAGGTCTGAAGCTTTCTTT	CAWDRGGRSEAFF
TRBV5-6	-	TRBD1	TRBJ2-2	TGTGCCAGCAGCCAGGGACAGGGGGCCGGGGAGCTGTTTTTT	CASSQGQGAGELFF
TRBV7-6	-	-	TRBJ1-1	TGTGCCAGCAGCTTAGCGGCCGGGGTGAACACTGAAGCTTTCTTT	CASSLAAGVNTEAFF
TRBV6-2/TRBV6-3	-	TRBD2	TRBJ2-5	TGTGCCAGCAGTGCTGATTCGACTAGCGGCCCAGAGACCCAGTACTTC	CASSADSTSGPETQYF
TRBV3-1/TRBV3-2	-	TRBD1	TRBJ1-2	TGTGCCAGCAGCCCTACTCCCGGGACAGGGGCAACTAACTATGGCTACACCTTC	CASSPTPGTGATNYGYTF
TRBV4-1	-	-	TRBJ2-1	TGCGCCAGCAGCCAAGAAAGGACTTCCCCCAATGAGCAGTTCTTC	CASSQERTSPNEQFF
TRBV19	-	TRBD1	TRBJ2-2	TGTGCCAGTAGTGTGGGACAGTTGCCCACCGGGGAGCTGTTTTTT	CASSVGQLPTGELFF
TRBV10-3	-	TRBD2	TRBJ2-5	TGTGCCATCAGTGGGGCAAGCGGGGGGCACCAAGAGACCCAGTACTTC	CAISGASGGHQETQYF
TRBV18	once	-	TRBJ1-4	TGTGCCAGCTCTCCGCAGGGGCCCGGTGAAAAACTGTTTTTT	CASSPQGPGEKLFF
TRBV4-2	-	-	TRBJ2-7	TGTGCCAGCAGCCAAGATGTGGCCTACGAGCAGTACTTC	CASSQDVAYEQYF
TRBV27	-	-	TRBJ1-5	TGTGCCAGCAGTTGGGGTCACAATCAGCCCCAGCATTTT	CASSWGHNQPQHF
TRBV5-4	-	TRBD2	TRBJ2-5	TGTGCCAGCAGCTTGGGACTAGCGGTCCAAGAGACCCAGTACTTC	CASSLGLAVQETQYF
TRBV5-5	-	-	TRBJ2-4	TGTGCCAGCAGCTTGGATCCCGGAATAGCCAAAAACATTCAGTACTTC	CASSLDPGIAKNIQYF
TRBV6-1	-	-	TRBJ1-2	TGTGCCAGCAGTGAAACCATACCCTCGGGGTGGGGCTACACCTTC	CASSETIPSGWGYTF
TRBV6-6	-	-	TRBJ1-4	TGTGCCAGCAGTTATGGAGCGGGAACTAATGAAAAACTGTTTTTT	CASSYGAGTNEKLFF
TRBV6-5	-	-	TRBJ1-2	TGTGCCAGCCGACGGGGGCTTGGGTATGGCTACACCTTC	CASRRGLGYGYTF
TRBV19	-	-	TRBJ1-2	TGTGCCAGTAGTCTGGAGGGGAACTATGGCTACACCTTC	CASSLEGNYGYTF
TRBV11-2	-	-	TRBJ1-5	TGTGCCAGCAGCTTAGGAGGGGGCAATCAGCCCCAGCATTTT	CASSLGGGNQPQHF
TRBV24-1	-	TRBD2	TRBJ2-5	TGTGCCACCAGTTCGCCCTTAAGCGGGGGGCGTGGTGAGACCCAGTACTTC	CATSSPLSGGRGETQYF